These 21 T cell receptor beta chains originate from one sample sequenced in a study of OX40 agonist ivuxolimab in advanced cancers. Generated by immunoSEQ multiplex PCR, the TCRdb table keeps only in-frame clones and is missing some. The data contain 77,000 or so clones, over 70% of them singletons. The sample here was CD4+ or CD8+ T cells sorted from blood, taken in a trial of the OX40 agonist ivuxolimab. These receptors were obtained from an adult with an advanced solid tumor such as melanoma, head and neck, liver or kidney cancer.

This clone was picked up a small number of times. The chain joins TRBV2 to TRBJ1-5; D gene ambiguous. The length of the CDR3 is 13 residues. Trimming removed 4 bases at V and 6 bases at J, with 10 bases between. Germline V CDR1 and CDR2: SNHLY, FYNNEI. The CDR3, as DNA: TGTGCCAGCAGTGTCTCCGGCGGTCAGCCCCAGCATTTT. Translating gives CASSVSGGQPQHF.

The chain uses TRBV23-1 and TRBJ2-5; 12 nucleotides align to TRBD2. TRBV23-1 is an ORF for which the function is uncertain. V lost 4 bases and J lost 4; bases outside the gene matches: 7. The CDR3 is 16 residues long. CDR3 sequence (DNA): TGCGCCAGCAGTCGACCTAGCGGGGGGGCGCGAGAGACCCAGTACTTC. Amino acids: CASSRPSGGARETQYF.

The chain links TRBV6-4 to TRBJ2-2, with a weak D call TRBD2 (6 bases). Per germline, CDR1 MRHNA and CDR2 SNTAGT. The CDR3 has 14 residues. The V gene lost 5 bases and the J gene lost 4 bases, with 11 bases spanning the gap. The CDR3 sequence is CASSRQGGTGELFF. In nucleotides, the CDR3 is TGTGCCAGCAGTCGGCAGGGAGGCACCGGGGAGCTGTTTTTT.

The CDR3 loop reads CASSVGMMGGGKDTEAFF. The CDR3 region has the DNA TGTGCCAGCAGCGTAGGGATGATGGGGGGCGGTAAAGACACTGAAGCTTTCTTT. The genes are TRBV9 and TRBJ1-1, with a possible D match to TRBD1 (6 bases). The CDR3 totals 18 residues. V gave up 0 bases and J gave up 3 bases, with 21 bases separating them. Looked up from germline, CDR1 is SGDLS and CDR2 is YYNGEE. The variable domain in full, completed from reference TRBV9 and TRBJ1-1, reads DSGVTQTPKHLITATGQRVTLRCSPRSGDLSVYWYQQSLDQGLQFLIQYYNGEERAKGNILERFSAQQFPDLHSELNLSSLELGDSALYFCASSVGMMGGGKDTEAFFGQGTRLTVV.

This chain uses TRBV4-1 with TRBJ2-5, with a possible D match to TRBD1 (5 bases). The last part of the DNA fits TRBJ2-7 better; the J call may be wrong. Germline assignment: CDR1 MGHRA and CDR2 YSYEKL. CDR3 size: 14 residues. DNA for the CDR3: TGCGCCAGCAGCGTACAGGACGGTCCCTACGAGCAGTACTTC. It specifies CASSVQDGPYEQYF.

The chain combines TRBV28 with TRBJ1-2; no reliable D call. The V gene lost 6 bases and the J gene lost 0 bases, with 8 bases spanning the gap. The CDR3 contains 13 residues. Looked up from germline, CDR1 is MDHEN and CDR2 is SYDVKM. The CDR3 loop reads CASSPSANYGYTF. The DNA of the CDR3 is TGTGCCAGCAGCCCGTCGGCTAACTATGGCTACACCTTC.

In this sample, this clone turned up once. The CDR3 region has the DNA TGTGCCAGCTTACTGGGACAGGGGGGCACTGAAGCTTTCTTT. Amino acid sequence: CASLLGQGGTEAFF. The genes are TRBV2 and TRBJ1-1; 11 positions match TRBD1. This CDR3 has 14 amino acids. V gave up 8 bases and J gave up 4 bases; unmatched junction bases: 6. From germline, CDR1 is SNHLY and CDR2 FYNNEI.

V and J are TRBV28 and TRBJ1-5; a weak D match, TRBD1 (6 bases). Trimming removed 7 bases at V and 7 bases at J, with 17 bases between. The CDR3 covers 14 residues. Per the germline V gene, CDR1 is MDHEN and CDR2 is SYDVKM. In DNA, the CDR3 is TGTGCCAGCACCTCGGAGTGGGGGGCACAGCCCCAGCATTTT. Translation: CASTSEWGAQPQHF.

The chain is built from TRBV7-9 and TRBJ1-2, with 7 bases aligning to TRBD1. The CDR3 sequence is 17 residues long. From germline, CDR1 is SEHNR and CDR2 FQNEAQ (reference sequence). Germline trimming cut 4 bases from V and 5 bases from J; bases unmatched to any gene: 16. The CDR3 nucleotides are TGTGCCAGCAGCTCGGCAGGGGGAGAAGGGTTTTGGTATGGCTACACCTTC. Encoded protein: CASSSAGGEGFWYGYTF. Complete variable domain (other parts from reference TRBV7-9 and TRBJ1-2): DTGVSQNPRHKITKRGQNVTFRCDPISEHNRLYWYRQTLGQGPEFLTYFQNEAQLEKSRLLSDRFSAERPKGSFSTLEIQRTEQGDSAMYLCASSSAGGEGFWYGYTFGSGTRLTVV.

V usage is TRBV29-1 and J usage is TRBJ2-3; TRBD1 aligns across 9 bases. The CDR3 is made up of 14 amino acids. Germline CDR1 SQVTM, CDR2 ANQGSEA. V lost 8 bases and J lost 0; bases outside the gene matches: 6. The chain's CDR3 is CSLSGTGSTDTQYF. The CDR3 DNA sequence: TGCAGCCTTTCCGGGACAGGGAGCACAGATACGCAGTATTTT.

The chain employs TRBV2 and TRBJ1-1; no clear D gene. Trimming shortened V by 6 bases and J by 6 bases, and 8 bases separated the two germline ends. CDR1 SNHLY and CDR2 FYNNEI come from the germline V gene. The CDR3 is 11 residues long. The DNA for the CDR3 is TGTGCCAGCAGCTACAGCTCTGAAGCTTTCTTT. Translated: CASSYSSEAFF.

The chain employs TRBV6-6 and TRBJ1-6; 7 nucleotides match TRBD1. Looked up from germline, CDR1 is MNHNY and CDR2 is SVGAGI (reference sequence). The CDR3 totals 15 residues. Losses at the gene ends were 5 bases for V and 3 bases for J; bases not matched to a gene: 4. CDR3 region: CASSRTGDYNSPLHF. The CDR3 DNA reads TGTGCCAGCAGTCGGACAGGAGACTATAATTCACCCCTCCACTTT.

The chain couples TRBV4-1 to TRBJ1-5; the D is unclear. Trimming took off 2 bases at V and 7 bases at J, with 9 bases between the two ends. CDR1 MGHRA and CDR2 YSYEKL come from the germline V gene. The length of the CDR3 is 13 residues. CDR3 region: CASSQRAGQPQHF. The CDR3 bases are TGCGCCAGCAGCCAACGGGCGGGACAGCCCCAGCATTTT.

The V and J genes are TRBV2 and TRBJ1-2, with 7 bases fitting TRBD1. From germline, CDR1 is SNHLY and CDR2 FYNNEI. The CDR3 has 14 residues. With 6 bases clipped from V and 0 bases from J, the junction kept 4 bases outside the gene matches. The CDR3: CASSGQGANYGYTF. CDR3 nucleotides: TGTGCCAGCAGCGGCCAGGGGGCTAACTATGGCTACACCTTC.

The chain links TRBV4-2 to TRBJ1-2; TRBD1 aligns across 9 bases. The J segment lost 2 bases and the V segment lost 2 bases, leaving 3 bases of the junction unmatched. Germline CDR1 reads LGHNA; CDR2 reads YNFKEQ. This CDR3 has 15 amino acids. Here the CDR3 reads CASSQLQGANYGYTF. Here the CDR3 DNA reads TGTGCCAGCAGCCAACTACAGGGGGCGAACTATGGCTACACCTTC.

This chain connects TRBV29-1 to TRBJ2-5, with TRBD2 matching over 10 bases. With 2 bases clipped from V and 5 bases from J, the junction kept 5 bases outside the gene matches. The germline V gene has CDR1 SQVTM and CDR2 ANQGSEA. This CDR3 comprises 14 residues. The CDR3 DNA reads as TGCAGCGTTGAATTTTCGACTAGCGGGGAGACCCAGTACTTC. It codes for CSVEFSTSGETQYF.

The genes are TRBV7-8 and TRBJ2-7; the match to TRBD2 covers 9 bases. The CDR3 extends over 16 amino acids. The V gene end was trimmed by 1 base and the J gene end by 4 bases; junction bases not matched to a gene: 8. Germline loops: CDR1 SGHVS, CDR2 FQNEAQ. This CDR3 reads CASSLGGWRGGYEQYF. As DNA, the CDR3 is TGTGCCAGCAGCTTAGGAGGGTGGCGGGGGGGGTACGAGCAGTACTTC.

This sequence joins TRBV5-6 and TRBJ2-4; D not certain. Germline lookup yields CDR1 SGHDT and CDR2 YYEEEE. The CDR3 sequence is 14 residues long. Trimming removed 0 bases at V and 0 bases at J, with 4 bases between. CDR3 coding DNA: TGTGCCAGCAGCTTGGCCGTAGCCAAAAACATTCAGTACTTC. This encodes CASSLAVAKNIQYF.

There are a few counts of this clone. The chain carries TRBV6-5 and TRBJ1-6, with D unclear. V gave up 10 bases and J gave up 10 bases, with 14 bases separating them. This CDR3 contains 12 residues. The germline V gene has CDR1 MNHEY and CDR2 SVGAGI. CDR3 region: CATRNGQSPLHF. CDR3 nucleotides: TGTGCCACTAGGAACGGGCAATCACCCCTCCACTTT.

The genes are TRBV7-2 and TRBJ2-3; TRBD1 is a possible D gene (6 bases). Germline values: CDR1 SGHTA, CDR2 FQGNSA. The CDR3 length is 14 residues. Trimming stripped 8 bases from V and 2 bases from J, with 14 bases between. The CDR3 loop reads CASGGNRATDTQYF. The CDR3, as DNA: TGTGCCAGCGGCGGAAACAGGGCCACAGATACGCAGTATTTT.

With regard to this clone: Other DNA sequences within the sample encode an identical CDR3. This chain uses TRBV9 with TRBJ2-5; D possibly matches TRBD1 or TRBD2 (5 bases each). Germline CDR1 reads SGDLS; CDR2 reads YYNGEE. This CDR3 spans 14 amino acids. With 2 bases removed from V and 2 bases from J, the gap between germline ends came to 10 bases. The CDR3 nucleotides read TGTGCCAGCAGCGTGGGGACGGAGCAAGAGACCCAGTACTTC. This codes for CASSVGTEQETQYF.